The entry below describes one T cell receptor (beta chain). Its antigen remains unknown. Mismatch with germline at one junction end may stem from a read error. The record originates from a study of blood T cells in healthy people across ages. Across the study: The capture of about one barcoded beta molecule per two T cells was achieved by template switching. Study outcomes and limitations: Those diversity estimates obtained from one million T cells were thought to be underestimates.

This CDR3 is 16 amino acids long. Germline V gives CDR1 SGHVS, CDR2 FQNEAQ. The use of a sample-barcoded 5' primer and a J-beta primer mix characterized a second PCR of about 7 to 12 cycles. TCRdb called the 5' RACE reads again in MiXCR, with one record for every CDR3 protein. The repertoire holds 1.8 million or so distinct CDR3 sequences, with more than 35% as singletons. All donors came from Russia, were Caucasian and healthy, and spanned ages about 6 to 90. V usage is TRBV7-8 and J usage is TRBJ2-3, with 13 nucleotides matching TRBD2. The receptor was isolated from a human donor in good health. The sequenced material came from blood. CDR3 residues: CASSSGLAGVVHTQYF. The CDR3, as DNA: TGTGCCAGTAGCTCTGGACTAGCGGGGGTAGTACATACGCAGTATTTT. Supplemented by reference TRBV7-8 and TRBJ2-3, the full variable domain reads GAGVSQSPRYKVAKRGQDVALRCDPISGHVSLFWYQQALGQGPEFLTYFQNEAQLDKSGLPSDRFFAERPEGSVSTLKIQRTQQEDSAVYLCASSSGLAGVVHTQYFGPGTRLTVL.